These 32 T cell receptor beta chains were sequenced from one sample in a study of T cells in Graves' hyperthyroidism and ophthalmopathy. Using RNA transcripts as the source, TCR beta CDR3 regions were amplified. First-round RT-PCR targeting the TCR CDR3 was performed with the HTBI primer set. Each CDR3 protein gets one entry after TCRdb re-called the multiplex PCR reads with MiXCR. The table includes about 570,000 distinct CDR3 sequences, more than 45% detected once. Sequencing used peripheral blood or thyroid tissue (not recorded which). The receptors originated from an adult woman with Graves' disease, either hyperthyroidism or ophthalmopathy (not recorded which).

For this clonotype: This may come from a read error, since a much larger clone is one base off. This CDR3 fails to terminate in the conserved phenylalanine or tryptophan, so it likely reflects a read error. The genes are TRBV7-9 and TRBJ1-1; no reliable D call. The CDR3 spans 17 residues. The ends were cut back, 5 bases at V and 1 base at J, with 20 bases in the middle. Germline values: CDR1 SEHNR, CDR2 FQNEAQ (reference sequence). CDR3 bases: TGTGCCAGCAGCCATAACGGATTCGGCAGGCAGAACACTGAAGCTTTCTGT. It is translated as CASSHNGFGRQNTEAFC.

This clonotype was observed many times. The V and J genes are TRBV5-1 and TRBJ1-4, with 9 bases lining up with TRBD1. V dropped 4 bases and J dropped 5; count of bases not matched to a gene: 6. CDR1 and CDR2 (germline): SGHRS, YFSETQ. The CDR3 runs to 15 residues. This CDR3 is CASSPRGTGNEKLFF. CDR3 DNA sequence: TGCGCCAGCAGCCCTCGGGGGACAGGGAATGAAAAACTGTTTTTT.

This clonotype was detected a few times. V usage is TRBV7-9 and J usage is TRBJ1-2; no firm D call. Germline values: CDR1 SEHNR, CDR2 FQNEAQ (reference sequence). This CDR3 has 12 amino acids. The V and J ends lost 3 bases and 6 bases respectively, with 8 bases between them. The CDR3 DNA reads TGTGCCAGCAGCTTCGTGGAGGATGGCTACACCTTC. It yields the protein CASSFVEDGYTF.

Concerning this clonotype: At one of its ends the junction is not consistent with the germline gene, which may arise from a read error. The V and J genes are TRBV10-1 and TRBJ1-1; 7 bases agree with TRBD1. CDR1 is WNHNN, CDR2 SYGVQD, per germline (reference sequence). The CDR3 loop spans 13 amino acids. CDR3 sequence: CASSSLTETGRFF. The CDR3 DNA sequence: TGTGCCAGCAGTTCGCTCACAGAGACAGGGCGGTTCTTT.

This clonotype was detected many times. This chain uses TRBV27 with TRBJ2-5; 7 bases are a match to TRBD1. Unmatched junction bases numbered 8, after V lost 6 bases and J lost 1 base. CDR1 is MNHEY, CDR2 SMNVEV, per germline (reference sequence). This CDR3 spans 15 amino acids. The CDR3 sequence: CASRTLGTAQETQYF. The CDR3 DNA reads as TGTGCCAGCAGAACCCTCGGGACAGCCCAAGAGACCCAGTACTTC.

This clonotype was recorded many times. The chain is built from TRBV10-3 and TRBJ1-2, with 7 bases matching TRBD1. Trimming cost V 4 bases and J 5 bases; bases outside gene matches: 19. This CDR3 is 18 amino acids long. Germline lookup yields CDR1 ENHRY and CDR2 SYGVKD. The chain's CDR3 is CAISAVSGVQGLPYGYTF. The CDR3 region has the DNA TGTGCCATCAGTGCGGTGTCAGGGGTACAGGGGCTTCCATATGGCTACACCTTC.

This chain uses TRBV15 with TRBJ2-7; tentatively, D is TRBD1 or TRBD2 (7 bases each). This CDR3 region has 18 residues. CDR1 and CDR2 (germline): LNHNV, YYDKDF (reference sequence). Trimming took off 3 bases at V and 2 bases at J, with 23 bases between the two ends. The DNA for the CDR3 is TGTGCCACCAGCAGGTGGGAGGGAAGGGACAGCCTAACCTACGAGCAGTACTTC. Its protein product is CATSRWEGRDSLTYEQYF.

The chain recombines TRBV7-2 with TRBJ1-2; a weak D match, TRBD1 (5 bases). The germline V gene has CDR1 SGHTA and CDR2 FQGNSA. V was clipped by 5 bases and J by 7 bases, with 11 bases between them. This CDR3 spans 12 amino acids. The DNA of the CDR3 is TGTGCCAGCAGCCCCCGGGGGACTGGCTACACCTTC. It codes for CASSPRGTGYTF. Full variable domain (rest looked up from reference TRBV7-2 and TRBJ1-2): GAGVSQSPSNKVTEKGKDVELRCDPISGHTALYWYRQSLGQGLEFLIYFQGNSAPDKSGLPSDRFSAERTGGSVSTLTIQRTQQEDSAVYLCASSPRGTGYTFGSGTRLTVV.

With regard to this clonotype: At one end, the junction sequence differs from germline, possibly due to a read error. J is TRBJ2-5 and V is TRBV5-1, with a weak D call TRBD1 (7 bases). The length of the CDR3 is 13 residues. Germline loops: CDR1 SGHRS, CDR2 YFSETQ. This CDR3 is CTSSLQGGETQYF. In DNA form, the CDR3 reads TGCACCAGCAGCTTGCAGGGGGGAGAGACCCAGTACTTC.

The rearrangement joins TRBV2 to TRBJ2-5, with 11 bases lining up with TRBD2. There are 11 residues in the CDR3. Germline V gene lookup returns CDR1 SNHLY and CDR2 FYNNEI. The CDR3 sequence: CASGREETQYF. The CDR3 region has the DNA TGTGCTAGCGGGAGGGAAGAGACCCAGTACTTC. The full variable domain, completed using reference TRBV2 and TRBJ2-5, is EPEVTQTPSHQVTQMGQEVILRCVPISNHLYFYWYRQILGQKVEFLVSFYNNEISEKSEIFDDQFSVERPDGSNFTLKIRSTKLEDSAMYFCASGREETQYFGPGTRLLVL.

The chain recombines TRBV9 with TRBJ1-2; D is possibly TRBD1 (6 bases). V was shortened by 3 bases and J by 4 bases, with 10 bases between the two germline ends. The CDR3 totals 13 residues. Germline CDR1 is SGDLS and CDR2 is YYNGEE. The CDR3 reads CASSGGLPYGYTF. CDR3 bases: TGTGCCAGCAGCGGGGGGCTCCCCTATGGCTACACCTTC.

At least ten counts were recorded for this clonotype. The rearrangement uses TRBV4-1 and TRBJ1-4, with 7 bases fitting TRBD1. The V and J ends lost 4 bases and 8 bases, in that order; junction bases with no gene match: 7. The CDR3 consists of 14 residues. Germline V gene data show CDR1 as MGHRA and CDR2 as YSYEKL. As DNA, the CDR3 is TGCGCCAGCAGCCGCGACAGGGTAGGCGAAAAACTGTTTTTT. Translating gives CASSRDRVGEKLFF.

This chain connects TRBV19 to TRBJ2-6, with a tentative D call TRBD1 (7 bases). CDR3 length equals 16 residues. Germline CDR1 is LNHDA and CDR2 is SQIVND (reference sequence). Trimming left V 3 bases short and J 2 bases short, with 11 bases between. The CDR3 region has the DNA TGTGCCAGTAGTATCGGAGGGGGCGCTGGGGCCAACGTCCTGACTTTC. Translating gives CASSIGGGAGANVLTF.

A remark on this clonotype: One end of the junction fails to match germline, which may point to a read error. The chain carries TRBV7-9 and TRBJ2-7, with D possibly called TRBD1 or TRBD2 (5 bases each). The CDR3 sequence is 15 residues long. CDR1 is SEHNR and CDR2 is FQNEAQ in the germline V gene (reference sequence). DNA of the CDR3: TGTGCCAGCAGCTCTAGGCCCCTGGACACCGGGGAGCTGTACTTC. It specifies CASSSRPLDTGELYF.

V is TRBV9 and J is TRBJ1-2; D uncertain. Trimming cost V 0 bases and J 2 bases, with 11 bases left between them. The CDR3 runs to 15 residues. Germline assignment: CDR1 SGDLS and CDR2 YYNGEE. The CDR3 protein is CASSVAASENYGYTF. The DNA of the CDR3 is TGTGCCAGCAGCGTAGCGGCTAGCGAGAACTATGGCTACACCTTC.

The V gene is TRBV9, the J gene TRBJ2-3; 11 bases are a match to TRBD2. This CDR3 has 16 residues. Germline lookup yields CDR1 SGDLS and CDR2 YYNGEE. V shed 2 bases and J 6 bases; nucleotides not matched to a gene: 8. In nucleotides, the CDR3 is TGTGCCAGCAGCGTGGATAGCGGGAGGGCCGCGGATACGCAGTATTTT. As protein: CASSVDSGRAADTQYF.

This clonotype was seen at least ten times. The chain is built from TRBV7-2 and TRBJ2-5, with TRBD2 identical over 8 bases. The V gene end was trimmed by 2 bases and the J gene end by 5 bases; junction bases not matched to a gene: 7. From germline, CDR1 is SGHTA and CDR2 FQGNSA. There are 15 residues in the CDR3. CDR3 in amino acids: CASSLRAGEGETQYF. The CDR3 DNA follows: TGTGCCAGCAGCTTACGAGCGGGAGAGGGTGAGACCCAGTACTTC.

This clonotype was seen only once. J is TRBJ1-1 and V is TRBV7-2; 9 positions match TRBD1. The CDR3 runs 17 residues. Per the germline V gene, CDR1 is SGHTA and CDR2 is FQGNSA. J lost 8 bases, V lost 3 bases, and 16 bases had no gene match. The CDR3 here is CASSLYGTGRARTEAFF. CDR3 coding DNA: TGTGCCAGCAGCTTGTATGGGACAGGGAGAGCGAGAACGGAAGCTTTCTTT.

The chain recombines TRBV6-6 with TRBJ1-6; D gene ambiguous. Germline CDR1 is MNHNY and CDR2 is SVGAGI (reference sequence). Between the trimmed V and J ends, which lost 10 bases and 10 bases, there was a span of 20 bases. The CDR3 consists of 14 residues. The CDR3 DNA sequence: TGTGCCAACCCGGACGGAGACCTAAAATCACCCCTCCACTTT. Protein sequence: CANPDGDLKSPLHF.

This clonotype was seen a few times. V and J are TRBV7-8 and TRBJ1-1; D is possibly TRBD1 (5 bases). The germline V and J ends were trimmed by 0 bases and 3 bases, with 8 bases remaining between them. Germline V gene data show CDR1 as SGHVS and CDR2 as FQNEAQ. This CDR3 has 14 amino acids. CDR3 amino acids: CASSLAAGHTEAFF. The CDR3 nucleotides are TGTGCCAGCAGCTTAGCGGCGGGACACACTGAAGCTTTCTTT.

This clonotype was observed many times. V usage is TRBV11-2 and J usage is TRBJ1-2; tentative D call: TRBD1 (5 bases). From germline, CDR1 is SGHAT and CDR2 FQNNGV. V was pared by 3 bases and J by 6 bases, with 17 bases between. The CDR3 contains 15 residues. CDR3 sequence: CASSLAGTAVDGYTF. In DNA, the CDR3 is TGTGCCAGCAGCTTGGCAGGGACTGCTGTTGATGGCTACACCTTC.

Turning to this clonotype: One junction end does not reproduce the germline sequence, and a read error may be involved. The chain couples TRBV29-1 to TRBJ1-6, with a weak D call TRBD1 (6 bases). There are 12 residues in the CDR3. Germline loops: CDR1 SQVTM, CDR2 ANQGSEA. CDR3 in amino acids: CACGGLRSPLHF. Here the CDR3 DNA reads TGTGCTTGCGGGGGGCTGCGGTCACCCCTCCACTTT.

This clonotype was observed many times. This chain uses TRBV13 with TRBJ2-7, with 7 bases that match TRBD2. This CDR3 has 16 amino acids. The trim removed 4 bases at V and 6 bases at J, leaving 15 bases unmatched. Germline V CDR1 and CDR2: PRHDT, FYEKMQ (reference sequence). CDR3 nucleotides: TGTGCCAGCAGCTCCATAGATGGTGGGAGGGCCCTCGAGCAGTACTTC. It codes for CASSSIDGGRALEQYF.

This clonotype was seen repeatedly, ten times or more. The chain employs TRBV20-1 and TRBJ2-7, with D maybe TRBD2 (5 bases). V lost 6 bases, J lost 3 bases, and 15 bases lay in between. Germline V lookup: CDR1 DFQATT, CDR2 SNEGSKA (reference sequence). This CDR3 is built from 13 residues. CDR3 in DNA: TGCAGTGCCCAGCAGCCTAGCAGCTACGAGCAGTACTTC. This translates into CSAQQPSSYEQYF.

The J gene is TRBJ1-1, the V gene TRBV5-1; D might be TRBD1 (5 bases). Germline assignment: CDR1 SGHRS and CDR2 YFSETQ. The CDR3 is 14 amino acids. Trimming took 0 bases from V and 4 from J, leaving 10 bases between them. The CDR3 is CASSLGQRGTEAFF. The CDR3 DNA reads TGCGCCAGCAGCTTGGGACAGCGGGGCACTGAAGCTTTCTTT.

This clonotype was counted many times. The chain has TRBV24-1 and TRBJ2-5; 10 bases align to TRBD1. CDR1 and CDR2 (germline): KGHDR, SFDVKD. V lost 5 bases, J lost 5 bases, and 10 bases stayed unmatched. This CDR3 is 16 amino acids long. CDR3 in amino acids: CATSGLGTGVRETQYF. The CDR3 DNA reads as TGTGCCACCAGTGGCTTAGGGACAGGGGTTCGCGAGACCCAGTACTTC.

At least ten counts were recorded for this clonotype. The chain joins TRBV3-1 to TRBJ2-6, with unresolved D. The germline V gene encodes CDR1 LGHDT and CDR2 YNNKEL (reference sequence). This CDR3 spans 17 amino acids. Trimming stripped 2 bases from V and 0 bases from J, with 11 bases between. The CDR3 nucleotides are TGTGCCAGCAGCCAACCCCTAGTCATCTCTGGGGCCAACGTCCTGACTTTC. Translation: CASSQPLVISGANVLTF.

Details on this clonotype: One end of the junction is discordant with germline, which a read error may explain. The chain recombines TRBV29-1 with TRBJ2-7; D is perhaps TRBD2 (5 bases). The V gene's germline CDR1 is SQVTM and CDR2 ANQGSEA. This CDR3 is built from 16 residues. CDR3: CSIEVVGEPIPYEQYF. The CDR3 DNA sequence: TGCAGCATTGAGGTAGTGGGAGAACCCATCCCCTACGAGCAGTACTTC.

This clonotype has just a few counts. A clone one base away is much larger, so this may be a read error. DNA of the CDR3: TGTGCCAGAGCCAGGGCTCAGCCCCAGCATTTT. This translates into CARARAQPQHF. The chain uses TRBV9 and TRBJ1-5; D possibly corresponds to TRBD1 (5 bases). CDR3 length equals 11 residues. Germline values: CDR1 SGDLS, CDR2 YYNGEE. Trimming took 8 bases from V and 6 from J, leaving 9 bases between them.

There are a few counts of this clonotype. The chain employs TRBV4-2 and TRBJ2-7; 9 nucleotides align to TRBD1. Germline CDR1 reads LGHNA; CDR2 reads YNFKEQ. V lost 3 bases to trimming and J lost 3 bases; unmatched junction nucleotides: 6. This CDR3 region has 15 residues. Here the CDR3 DNA reads TGTGCCAGCAGCCACCCTCGACAGGGGGACTACGAGCAGTACTTC. Translation gives CASSHPRQGDYEQYF.

This clonotype has ten or more counts. The chain carries TRBV7-9 and TRBJ1-1; 7 bases are shared with TRBD1. Losses at the gene ends were 7 bases for V and 5 bases for J; bases not matched to a gene: 10. The CDR3 has 14 residues. The V gene's germline CDR1 is SEHNR and CDR2 FQNEAQ (reference sequence). The CDR3 loop reads CASTQQGRVTEAFF. In DNA form, the CDR3 reads TGTGCCAGCACACAACAGGGGAGGGTTACTGAAGCTTTCTTT. The full variable domain, with the rest looked up from reference TRBV7-9 and TRBJ1-1, is DTGVSQNPRHKITKRGQNVTFRCDPISEHNRLYWYRQTLGQGPEFLTYFQNEAQLEKSRLLSDRFSAERPKGSFSTLEIQRTEQGDSAMYLCASTQQGRVTEAFFGQGTRLTVV.

The rearrangement uses TRBV7-2 and TRBJ2-5, with a weak D call TRBD2 (5 bases). V lost 3 bases and J 2 bases, leaving 10 bases between the germline ends. The CDR3 contains 14 residues. Germline V gene sequence: CDR1 SGHTA, CDR2 FQGNSA. CDR3 loop: CASSFLPGQETQYF. The CDR3 bases are TGTGCCAGCAGCTTCCTCCCGGGACAAGAGACCCAGTACTTC.